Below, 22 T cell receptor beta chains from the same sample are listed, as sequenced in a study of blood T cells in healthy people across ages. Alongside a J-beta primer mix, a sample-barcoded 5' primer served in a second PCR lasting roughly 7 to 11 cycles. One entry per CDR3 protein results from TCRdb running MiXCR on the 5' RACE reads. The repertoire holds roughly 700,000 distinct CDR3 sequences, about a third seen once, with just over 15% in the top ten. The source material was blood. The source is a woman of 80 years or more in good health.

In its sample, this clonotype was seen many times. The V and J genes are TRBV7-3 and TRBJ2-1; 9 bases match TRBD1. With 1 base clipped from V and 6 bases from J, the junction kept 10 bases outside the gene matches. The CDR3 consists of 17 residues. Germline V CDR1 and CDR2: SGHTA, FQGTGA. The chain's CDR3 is CASSLIPVGTGSNEQFF. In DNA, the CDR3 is TGTGCCAGCAGCTTAATCCCCGTCGGGACAGGGAGCAATGAGCAGTTCTTC. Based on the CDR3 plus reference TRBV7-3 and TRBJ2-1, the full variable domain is GAGVSQTPSNKVTEKGKYVELRCDPISGHTALYWYRQSLGQGPEFLIYFQGTGAADDSGLPNDRFFAVRPEGSVSTLKIQRTERGDSAVYLCASSLIPVGTGSNEQFFGPGTRLTVL.

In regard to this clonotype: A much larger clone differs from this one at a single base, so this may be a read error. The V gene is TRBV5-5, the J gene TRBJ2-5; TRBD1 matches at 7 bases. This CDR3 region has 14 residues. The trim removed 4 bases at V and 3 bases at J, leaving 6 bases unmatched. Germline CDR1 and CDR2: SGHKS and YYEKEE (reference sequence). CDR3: CASSMTGFKETQYF. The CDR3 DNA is TGTGCCAGCAGCATGACAGGGTTCAAAGAGACCCAGTACTTC.

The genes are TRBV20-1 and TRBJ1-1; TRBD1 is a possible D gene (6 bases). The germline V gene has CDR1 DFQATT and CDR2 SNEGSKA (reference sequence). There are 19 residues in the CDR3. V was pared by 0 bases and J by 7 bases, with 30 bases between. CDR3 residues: CSARDRPGDMDSGRVEAFF. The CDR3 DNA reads TGCAGTGCTAGAGATCGGCCGGGCGATATGGACAGCGGGAGAGTTGAAGCTTTCTTT.

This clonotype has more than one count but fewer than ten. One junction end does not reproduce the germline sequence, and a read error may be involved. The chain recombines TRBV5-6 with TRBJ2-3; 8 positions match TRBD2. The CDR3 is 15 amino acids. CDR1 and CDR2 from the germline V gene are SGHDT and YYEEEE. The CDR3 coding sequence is TGTGCCAGCAGCTTTGCGGGGGGACTCACAGATATGCAGTATTTT. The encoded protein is CASSFAGGLTDMQYF.

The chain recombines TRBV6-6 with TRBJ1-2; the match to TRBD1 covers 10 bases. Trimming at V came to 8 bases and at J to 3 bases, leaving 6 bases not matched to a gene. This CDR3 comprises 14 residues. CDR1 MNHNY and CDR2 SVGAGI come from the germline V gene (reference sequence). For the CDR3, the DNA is TGTGCCAGCGGCCCGGGACAGGGGCACTATGGCTACACCTTC. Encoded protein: CASGPGQGHYGYTF.

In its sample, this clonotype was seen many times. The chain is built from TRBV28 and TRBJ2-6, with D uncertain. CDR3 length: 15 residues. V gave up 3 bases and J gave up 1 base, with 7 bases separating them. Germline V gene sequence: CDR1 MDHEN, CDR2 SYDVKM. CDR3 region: CASSFVASGANVLTF. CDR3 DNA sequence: TGTGCCAGCAGTTTTGTGGCTTCTGGGGCCAACGTCCTGACTTTC. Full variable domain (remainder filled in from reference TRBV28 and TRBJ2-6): DVKVTQSSRYLVKRTGEKVFLECVQDMDHENMFWYRQDPGLGLRLIYFSYDVKMKEKGDIPEGYSVSREKKERFSLILESASTNQTSMYLCASSFVASGANVLTFGAGSRLTVL.

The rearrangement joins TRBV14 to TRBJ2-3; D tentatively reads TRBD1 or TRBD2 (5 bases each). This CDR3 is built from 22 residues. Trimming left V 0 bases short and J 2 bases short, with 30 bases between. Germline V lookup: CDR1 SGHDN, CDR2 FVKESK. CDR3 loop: CASSQDGRRDAWVVGFTDTQYF. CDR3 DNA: TGTGCCAGCAGCCAAGATGGGAGAAGGGACGCGTGGGTTGTAGGGTTCACAGATACGCAGTATTTT.

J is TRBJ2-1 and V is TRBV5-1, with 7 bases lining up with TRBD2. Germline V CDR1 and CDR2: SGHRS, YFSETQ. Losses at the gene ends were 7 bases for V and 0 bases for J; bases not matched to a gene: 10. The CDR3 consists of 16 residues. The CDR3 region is CASHPGGGSSYNEQFF. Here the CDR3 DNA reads TGCGCCAGCCATCCCGGGGGAGGGAGCTCCTACAATGAGCAGTTCTTC.

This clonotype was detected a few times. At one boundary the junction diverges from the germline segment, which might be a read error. The CDR3 coding sequence is TGCGCCAGCAGTTTGGGACAGGCCGTCAATGGCTACACCTTC. It encodes CASSLGQAVNGYTF. The chain couples TRBV5-1 to TRBJ1-2; TRBD1 aligns across 8 bases. This CDR3 region has 14 residues. The germline V gene has CDR1 SGHRS and CDR2 YFSETQ. The full variable domain, in which reference TRBV5-1 and TRBJ1-2 provide the parts outside the CDR3, is KAGVTQTPRYLIKTRGQQVTLSCSPISGHRSVSWYQQTPGQGLQFLFEYFSETQRNKGNFPGRFSGRQFSNSRSEMNVSTLELGDSALYLCASSLGQAVNGYTFGSGTRLTVV.

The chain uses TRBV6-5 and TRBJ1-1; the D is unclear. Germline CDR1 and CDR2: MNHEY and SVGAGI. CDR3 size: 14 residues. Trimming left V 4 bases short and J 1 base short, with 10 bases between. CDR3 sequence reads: CASSSGRANTEAFF. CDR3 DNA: TGTGCCAGCAGTTCGGGCAGAGCGAACACTGAAGCTTTCTTT.

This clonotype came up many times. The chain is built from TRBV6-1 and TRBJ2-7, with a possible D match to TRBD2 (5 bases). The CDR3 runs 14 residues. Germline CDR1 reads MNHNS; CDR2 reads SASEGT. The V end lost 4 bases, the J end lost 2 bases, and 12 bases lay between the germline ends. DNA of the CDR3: TGTGCCAGCAGTGTAATAACGGGAACCTACGAGCAGTACTTC. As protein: CASSVITGTYEQYF.

CDR3 region: CASSQGQDDEAFF. In nucleotides, the CDR3 is TGTGCCAGCAGCCAGGGACAGGACGATGAAGCTTTCTTT. The V and J genes are TRBV3-1 and TRBJ1-1; TRBD1 agrees at 8 bases. Germline trimming cut 3 bases from V and 7 bases from J; bases unmatched to any gene: 4. From germline, CDR1 is LGHDT and CDR2 YNNKEL (reference sequence). The CDR3 covers 13 residues.

The CDR3 DNA reads as TGCGCCAGCAGCTTGGGCGCCCGAGGGAACACTGAAGCTTTCTTT. It translates to CASSLGARGNTEAFF. V and J are TRBV5-1 and TRBJ1-1, with no clear D. Trimming shortened V by 0 bases and J by 1 base, and 10 bases separated the two germline ends. Germline CDR1 SGHRS, CDR2 YFSETQ. The CDR3 is 15 residues long.

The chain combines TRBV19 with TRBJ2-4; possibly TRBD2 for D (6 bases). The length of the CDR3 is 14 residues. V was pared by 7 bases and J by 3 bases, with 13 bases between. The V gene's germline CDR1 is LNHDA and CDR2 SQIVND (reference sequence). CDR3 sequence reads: CASTWRGGKNIQYF. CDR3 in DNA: TGTGCCAGTACCTGGCGGGGTGGCAAAAACATTCAGTACTTC.

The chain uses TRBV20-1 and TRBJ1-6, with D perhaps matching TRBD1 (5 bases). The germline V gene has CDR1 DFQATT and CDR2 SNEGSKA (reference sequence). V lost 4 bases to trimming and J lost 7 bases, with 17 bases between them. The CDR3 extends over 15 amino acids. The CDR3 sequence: CSATPGSWGNSPLHF. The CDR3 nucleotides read TGCAGTGCTACTCCCGGGAGCTGGGGGAATTCACCCCTCCACTTT.

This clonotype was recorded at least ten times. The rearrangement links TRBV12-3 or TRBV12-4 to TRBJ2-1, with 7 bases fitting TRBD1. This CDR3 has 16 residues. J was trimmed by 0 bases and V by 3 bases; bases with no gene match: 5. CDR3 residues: CASSFATGSSYNEQFF. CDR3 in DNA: TGTGCCAGCAGTTTCGCGACAGGGAGCTCCTACAATGAGCAGTTCTTC.

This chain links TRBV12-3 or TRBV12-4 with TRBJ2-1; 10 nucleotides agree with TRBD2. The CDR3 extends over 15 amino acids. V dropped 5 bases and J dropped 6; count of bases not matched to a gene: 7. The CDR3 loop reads CASSRYSGGRNEQFF. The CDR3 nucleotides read TGTGCCAGCAGTCGATATAGCGGGGGGCGCAATGAGCAGTTCTTC.

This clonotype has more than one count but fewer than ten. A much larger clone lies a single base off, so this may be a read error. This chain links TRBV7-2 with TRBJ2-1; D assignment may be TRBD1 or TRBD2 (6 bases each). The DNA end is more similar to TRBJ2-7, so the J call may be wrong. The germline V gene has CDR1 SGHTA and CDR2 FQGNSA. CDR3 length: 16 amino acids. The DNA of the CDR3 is TGTGCCAGCAGCTTAGTGGGGGGCTCCTCCTACAATGAGCAGTACTTC. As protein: CASSLVGGSSYNEQYF.

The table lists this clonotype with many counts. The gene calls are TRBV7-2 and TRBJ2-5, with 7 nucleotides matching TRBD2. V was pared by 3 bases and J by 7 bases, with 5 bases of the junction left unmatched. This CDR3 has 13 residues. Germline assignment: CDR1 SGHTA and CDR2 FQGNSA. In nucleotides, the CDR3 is TGTGCCAGCAGCTTCCGGGGCGGGGGGACCCAGTACTTC. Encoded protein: CASSFRGGGTQYF.

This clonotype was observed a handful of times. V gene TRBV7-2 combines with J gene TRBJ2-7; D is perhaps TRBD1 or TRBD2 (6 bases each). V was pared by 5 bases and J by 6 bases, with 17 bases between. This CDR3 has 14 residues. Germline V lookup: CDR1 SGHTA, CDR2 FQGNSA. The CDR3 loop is CASSVGGSSVEQYF. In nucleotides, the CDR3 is TGTGCCAGCAGCGTGGGGGGCAGCTCGGTCGAGCAGTACTTC. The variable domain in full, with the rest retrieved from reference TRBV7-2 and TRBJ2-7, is GAGVSQSPSNKVTEKGKDVELRCDPISGHTALYWYRQSLGQGLEFLIYFQGNSAPDKSGLPSDRFSAERTGGSVSTLTIQRTQQEDSAVYLCASSVGGSSVEQYFGPGTRLTVT.

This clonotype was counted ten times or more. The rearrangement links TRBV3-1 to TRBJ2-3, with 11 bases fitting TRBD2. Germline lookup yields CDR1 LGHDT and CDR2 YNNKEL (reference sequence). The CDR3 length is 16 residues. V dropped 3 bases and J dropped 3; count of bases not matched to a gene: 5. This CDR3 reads CASSHASSGGTDTQYF. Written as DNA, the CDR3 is TGTGCCAGCAGCCACGCGTCTAGCGGGGGGACAGATACGCAGTATTTT.

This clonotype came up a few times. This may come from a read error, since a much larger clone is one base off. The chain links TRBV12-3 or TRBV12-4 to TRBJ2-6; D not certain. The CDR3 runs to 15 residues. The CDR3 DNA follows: TGTGCCGGCAGTTTACTGAGCTCTGGGGCCAACGTCCTGACTTTC. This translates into CAGSLLSSGANVLTF.